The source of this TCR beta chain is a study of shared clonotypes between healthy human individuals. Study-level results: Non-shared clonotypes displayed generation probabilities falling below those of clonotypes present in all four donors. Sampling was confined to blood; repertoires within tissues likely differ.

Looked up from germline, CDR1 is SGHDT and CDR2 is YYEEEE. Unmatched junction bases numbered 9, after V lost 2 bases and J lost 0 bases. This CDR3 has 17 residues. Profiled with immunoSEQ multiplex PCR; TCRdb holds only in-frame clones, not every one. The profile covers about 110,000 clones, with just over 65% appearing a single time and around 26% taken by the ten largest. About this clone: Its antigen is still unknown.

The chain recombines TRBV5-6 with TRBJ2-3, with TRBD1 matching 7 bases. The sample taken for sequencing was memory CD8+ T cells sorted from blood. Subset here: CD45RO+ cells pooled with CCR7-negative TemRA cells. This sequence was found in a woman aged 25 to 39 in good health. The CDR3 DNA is TGTGCCAGCAGCTTCGGGACAGCAACCCCTAGCACAGATACGCAGTATTTT. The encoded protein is CASSFGTATPSTDTQYF.